These 23 T cell receptor beta chains were sequenced from one sample in a study of Graves' ophthalmopathy and Graves' hyperthyroidism (dated by TCRdb to the late 2010s). Sequencer: Illumina HiSeq 2000. TCR beta CDR3 regions were amplified from RNA transcripts for repertoire sequencing. The first round of RT-PCR was done with HTBI primers and the Qiagen OneStep RT-PCR kit, and was followed by a second round of multiplex PCR, then size selection and purification. TCRdb passed the public sequencing reads through fastp at Q25 and MiXCR, retaining productive beta sequences. Rows with one shared CDR3 protein collapse into an entry with the most common genes and DNA. This sample gives almost 750,000 distinct CDR3 sequences in total; 40% of them show up just once. The ten largest account for 44% of the sample. The sequencing input was peripheral blood. The source of these receptors is an adult man with Graves' ophthalmopathy.

V and J are TRBV5-5 and TRBJ1-1; perhaps TRBD1 as D (6 bases). The CDR3 length is 17 residues. V lost 5 bases to trimming and J lost 0 bases, with 20 bases between them. Germline V gene sequence: CDR1 SGHKS, CDR2 YYEKEE (reference sequence). This CDR3 reads CASSSWGTGDMNTEAFF. CDR3 bases: TGTGCCAGCAGTTCATGGGGGACGGGGGACATGAACACTGAAGCTTTCTTT.

The gene calls are TRBV7-9 and TRBJ2-2; D is uncertain. V was shortened by 1 base and J by 8 bases, with 5 bases between the two germline ends. Germline V gene sequence: CDR1 SEHNR, CDR2 FQNEAQ (reference sequence). This CDR3 is built from 12 residues. The CDR3 loop reads CASSLVWGELFF. CDR3 DNA sequence: TGTGCCAGCAGCTTAGTTTGGGGGGAGCTGTTTTTT.

The rearrangement uses TRBV6-5 and TRBJ1-2, with D possibly matching TRBD1 (6 bases). Trimming shortened V by 6 bases and J by 0 bases, and 11 bases separated the two germline ends. This CDR3 is 14 amino acids long. The germline V gene encodes CDR1 MNHEY and CDR2 SVGAGI. CDR3 bases: TGTGCCAGCAGGGAAGGGGGAGCTAACTATGGCTACACCTTC. Translated, it gives CASREGGANYGYTF.

This clonotype was seen only a few times. This chain links TRBV20-1 with TRBJ2-5; 11 bases align to TRBD2. The CDR3 extends over 13 amino acids. CDR1 and CDR2 (germline): DFQATT, SNEGSKA (reference sequence). V was pared by 5 bases and J by 4 bases, with 3 bases of the junction left unmatched. CDR3 loop: CSADGLAGETQYF. In DNA, the CDR3 is TGCAGTGCTGACGGACTAGCGGGAGAGACCCAGTACTTC.

This clonotype was counted ten times or more. The chain links TRBV9 to TRBJ1-6, with D tentatively TRBD1 (5 bases). The germline CDR1 and CDR2 sequences are SGDLS and YYNGEE. The CDR3 spans 15 residues. V gave up 4 bases and J gave up 7 bases, with 15 bases separating them. The CDR3 DNA follows: TGTGCCAGCAGCCAGAACCGGGACGGAAATTCACCCCTCCACTTT. Translation: CASSQNRDGNSPLHF.

The rearrangement uses TRBV4-2 and TRBJ2-7; D uncertain. The V gene's germline CDR1 is LGHNA and CDR2 YNFKEQ. The CDR3 is 16 residues long. V shed 0 bases and J shed 0 bases, with 12 bases lying between them. The DNA of the CDR3 is TGTGCCAGCAGCCAAGATCGCGCTAGTGTCTCCTACGAGCAGTACTTC. This gives the protein CASSQDRASVSYEQYF.

The J gene is TRBJ2-7, the V gene TRBV25-1; TRBD2 matches at 11 bases. The trim removed 6 bases at V and 5 bases at J, leaving 9 bases unmatched. The CDR3 is 15 amino acids. Germline loops: CDR1 MGHDK, CDR2 SYGVNS. As DNA, the CDR3 is TGTGCCAGCAGGCTACTAGCGGGAGATCTGAACGAGCAGTACTTC. Its translation: CASRLLAGDLNEQYF.

This clonotype was observed a few times. DNA of the CDR3: TGCAGCGCCTCGACAGGTGGGGGGAATCAGCCCCAGCATTTT. As protein: CSASTGGGNQPQHF. The rearrangement uses TRBV29-1 and TRBJ1-5; maybe TRBD1 (6 bases). CDR3 length equals 14 residues. Germline V gene lookup returns CDR1 SQVTM and CDR2 ANQGSEA. The V end lost 7 bases, the J end lost 4 bases, and 17 bases lay between the germline ends.

This clonotype came up many times. The chain uses TRBV7-9 and TRBJ2-5; no clear D. The CDR3 runs to 14 residues. V was shortened by 5 bases and J by 2 bases, with 12 bases between the two germline ends. Germline lookup yields CDR1 SEHNR and CDR2 FQNEAQ (reference sequence). CDR3 loop: CASSPENGQETQYF. DNA for the CDR3: TGTGCCAGCAGCCCTGAGAACGGACAAGAGACCCAGTACTTC.

The sample holds a few counts of this clonotype. The chain couples TRBV20-1 to TRBJ1-4, with D uncertain. The CDR3 is 15 amino acids. V was pared by 1 base and J by 6 bases, with 15 bases between. Germline CDR1 DFQATT, CDR2 SNEGSKA (reference sequence). This CDR3 reads CSARGLESQDEKLFF. CDR3 sequence (DNA): TGCAGTGCTAGAGGATTAGAGTCCCAGGATGAAAAACTGTTTTTT.

This chain joins TRBV11-2 and TRBJ1-1, with 8 positions matching TRBD1. This CDR3 has 14 amino acids. V lost 5 bases and J lost 7; bases outside the gene matches: 9. The germline V gene encodes CDR1 SGHAT and CDR2 FQNNGV. CDR3 bases: TGTGCCAGCAGCAGGACAGGGTTTGAGGTTGAAGCTTTCTTT. It encodes CASSRTGFEVEAFF.

This clonotype occurred many times. The chain links TRBV2 to TRBJ2-5; TRBD1 might be the D (5 bases). The V gene's germline CDR1 is SNHLY and CDR2 FYNNEI. V was clipped by 4 bases and J by 4 bases, with 16 bases between them. The CDR3 extends over 15 amino acids. This CDR3 is CASSVRRGVRETQYF. CDR3 nucleotide sequence: TGTGCCAGCAGTGTAAGAAGGGGCGTGCGAGAGACCCAGTACTTC.

This clonotype has at least ten counts. The chain combines TRBV7-2 with TRBJ1-6; D uncertain. With 1 base removed from V and 14 bases from J, the gap between germline ends came to 12 bases. The CDR3 is 13 amino acids. The germline CDR1 and CDR2 sequences are SGHTA and FQGNSA. The CDR3: CASSLVQSGTLHF. The CDR3 coding sequence is TGTGCCAGCAGCTTAGTTCAGTCCGGCACCCTCCACTTT.

There are many counts of this clonotype. The rearrangement joins TRBV20-1 to TRBJ2-5, with 8 nucleotides matching TRBD1. V dropped 4 bases and J dropped 7; count of bases not matched to a gene: 14. This CDR3 comprises 15 residues. Germline V CDR1 and CDR2: DFQATT, SNEGSKA (reference sequence). CDR3 coding DNA: TGCAGTGCTACCGAGGTGGCAGGGGGCGGTGGGACCCAGTACTTC. Translating gives CSATEVAGGGGTQYF.

This chain uses TRBV19 with TRBJ1-6, with D hard to call. The CDR3 is 13 amino acids. V dropped 6 bases and J dropped 9 bases, with 12 bases sitting between them. Germline CDR1 LNHDA, CDR2 SQIVND (reference sequence). The CDR3 region is CASSTSSISPLHF. In DNA form, the CDR3 reads TGTGCCAGTAGCACGTCCTCAATTTCACCCCTCCACTTT. Looking up the rest from reference TRBV19 and TRBJ1-6 gives the full variable domain: DGGITQSPKYLFRKEGQNVTLSCEQNLNHDAMYWYRQDPGQGLRLIYYSQIVNDFQKGDIAEGYSVSREKKESFPLTVTSAQKNPTAFYLCASSTSSISPLHFGNGTRLTVT.

This sequence joins TRBV5-1 and TRBJ2-5; D remains ambiguous. This CDR3 has 14 amino acids. Trimming left V 0 bases short and J 3 bases short, with 9 bases between. The germline V gene encodes CDR1 SGHRS and CDR2 YFSETQ. The CDR3 DNA reads as TGCGCCAGCAGCTTGGGCCTGTCTGAAGAGACCCAGTACTTC. Translating gives CASSLGLSEETQYF.

V gene TRBV7-6 combines with J gene TRBJ1-2, with D perhaps TRBD1 (5 bases). Germline lookup yields CDR1 SGHVS and CDR2 FNYEAQ. There are 16 residues in the CDR3. The V end was cut by 0 bases, the J end by 7 bases, with 18 bases between. For the CDR3, the DNA is TGTGCCAGCAGCTTAGCTGCGAGGCAGGGTCAGGTTGGCTACACCTTC. Translated, it gives CASSLAARQGQVGYTF.

This clonotype appeared many times. The chain uses TRBV6-5 and TRBJ1-6, with D possibly being TRBD1 (5 bases). The germline CDR1 and CDR2 sequences are MNHEY and SVGAGI. There are 15 residues in the CDR3. V lost 5 bases and J 8 bases, leaving 16 bases between the germline ends. CDR3 sequence: CASSEASDSYSPLHF. As DNA, the CDR3 is TGTGCCAGCAGTGAAGCCAGTGACAGTTATTCACCCCTCCACTTT.

V is TRBV20-1 and J is TRBJ2-7, with 11 bases fitting TRBD1. Germline CDR1 DFQATT, CDR2 SNEGSKA (reference sequence). CDR3 size: 14 residues. The trim removed 0 bases at V and 7 bases at J, leaving 5 bases unmatched. CDR3 DNA sequence: TGCAGTGCTAGAGACCTCCGGGACAGGGGGGAGCAGTACTTC. This encodes CSARDLRDRGEQYF.

This clonotype was observed once. This rearrangement joins TRBV7-9 to TRBJ2-7, with 9 bases that match TRBD1. With 9 bases clipped from V and 6 bases from J, the junction kept 15 bases outside the gene matches. Looked up from germline, CDR1 is SEHNR and CDR2 is FQNEAQ (reference sequence). CDR3 length equals 15 residues. The CDR3 is CASRQTGTGISEQYF. DNA for the CDR3: TGTGCCAGTAGGCAAACCGGGACAGGGATATCCGAGCAGTACTTC. The full variable domain, completed using reference TRBV7-9 and TRBJ2-7, is DTGVSQNPRHKITKRGQNVTFRCDPISEHNRLYWYRQTLGQGPEFLTYFQNEAQLEKSRLLSDRFSAERPKGSFSTLEIQRTEQGDSAMYLCASRQTGTGISEQYFGPGTRLTVT.

Only a few counts were recorded for this clonotype. This chain links TRBV7-9 with TRBJ2-2; 12 bases align to TRBD2. The CDR3 consists of 17 residues. The V segment lost 7 bases and the J segment 0 bases; nucleotides outside the gene matches: 6. Germline-derived CDR1 and CDR2 are SEHNR and FQNEAQ (reference sequence). The CDR3 loop is CASTRLAGVTNTGELFF. CDR3 nucleotides: TGTGCCAGCACCAGACTAGCGGGAGTTACGAACACCGGGGAGCTGTTTTTT.

Turning to this clonotype: A much larger clone is a single base away; this may be a read error. The DNA for the CDR3 is TGTGCCAGCAGCTTCGTAGCCGATCAGCCCCAGCATTTT. It yields the protein CASSFVADQPQHF. The V gene is TRBV24-1, the J gene TRBJ1-5; D gene ambiguous. The CDR3 is made up of 13 amino acids. The V and J ends lost 11 bases and 5 bases respectively, with 15 bases between them. Per germline, CDR1 KGHDR and CDR2 SFDVKD.

About this clonotype: A much larger clonotype is one base distant, so this may be a read error. The chain carries TRBV20-1 and TRBJ2-7, with 12 positions matching TRBD2. Germline V gives CDR1 DFQATT, CDR2 SNEGSKA (reference sequence). The CDR3 length is 15 residues. The V gene end was trimmed by 3 bases and the J gene end by 6 bases; junction bases not matched to a gene: 9. CDR3 protein: CSARGTSGQPCEQYF. The CDR3 DNA reads TGCAGTGCTAGGGGGACTAGCGGGCAACCCTGCGAGCAGTACTTC.